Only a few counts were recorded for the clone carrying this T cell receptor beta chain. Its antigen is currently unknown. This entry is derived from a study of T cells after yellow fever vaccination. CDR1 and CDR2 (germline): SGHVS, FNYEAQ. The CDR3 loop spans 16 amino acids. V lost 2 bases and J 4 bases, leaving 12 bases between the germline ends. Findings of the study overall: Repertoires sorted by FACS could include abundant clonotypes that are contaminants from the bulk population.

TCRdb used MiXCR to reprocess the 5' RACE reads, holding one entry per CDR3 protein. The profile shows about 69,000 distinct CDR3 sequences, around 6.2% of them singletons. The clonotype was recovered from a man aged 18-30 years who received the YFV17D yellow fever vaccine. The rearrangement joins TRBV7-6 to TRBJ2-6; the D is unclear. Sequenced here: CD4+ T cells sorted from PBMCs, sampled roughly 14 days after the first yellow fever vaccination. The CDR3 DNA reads TGTGCCAGCAGCTTAATTTTGCTCCGGGGGGCCAACGTCCTGACTTTC. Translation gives CASSLILLRGANVLTF.